This passage covers 18 T cell receptor beta chains from one sample sequenced in a study of blood T cells in healthy people across ages. Next came a second PCR, run for roughly 6 to 11 cycles, which used a sample-barcoded 5' primer along with a J-beta primer mix. TCRdb independently ran MiXCR on the 5' RACE reads; one entry per CDR3 protein. The table lists hundreds of thousands of distinct CDR3 sequences, less than 45% of them singletons. The source material was blood. The receptors here all came from a man older than 75 in good health.

This clonotype was counted between two and nine times. The CDR3 DNA reads TGCGCCAGCAGCCAAGGGCCTAGCGGGTACACAGATACGCAGTATTTT. Residues: CASSQGPSGYTDTQYF. This rearrangement joins TRBV4-1 to TRBJ2-3, with TRBD2 matching 8 bases. The V and J ends lost 1 base and 2 bases, in that order; junction bases with no gene match: 5. There are 16 residues in the CDR3. Per the germline V gene, CDR1 is MGHRA and CDR2 is YSYEKL.

Concerning this clonotype: One end of the junction is discordant with germline, which a read error may explain. The chain joins TRBV28 to TRBJ1-6; D is undetermined. This CDR3 region has 14 residues. Germline loops: CDR1 MDHEN, CDR2 SYDVKM. Here the CDR3 reads CANSLYAADSPLHF. CDR3 nucleotides: TGTGCCAACAGTTTATATGCAGCAGATTCACCCCTCCACTTT.

The chain couples TRBV12-3 or TRBV12-4 to TRBJ1-2, with D tentatively TRBD1 (5 bases). Trimming took 5 bases from V and 7 from J, leaving 20 bases between them. The CDR3 length is 15 residues. The CDR3 DNA reads as TGTGCCAGCAGTGCTATAGGCGGGGGGATAGGTGGCTACACCTTC. This translates into CASSAIGGGIGGYTF.

This chain uses TRBV6-1 with TRBJ2-5, with a possible D match to TRBD2 (6 bases). The ends were cut back, 0 bases at V and 4 bases at J, with 9 bases in the middle. The CDR3 is made up of 14 amino acids. From germline, CDR1 is MNHNS and CDR2 SASEGT. CDR3 protein: CASSEAWRGETQYF. As DNA, the CDR3 is TGTGCCAGCAGTGAAGCCTGGAGGGGAGAGACCCAGTACTTC.

The rearrangement links TRBV4-1 to TRBJ2-7, with TRBD2 as a possible D gene (5 bases). Trimming cost V 0 bases and J 9 bases, with 12 bases left between them. This CDR3 is 13 amino acids long. Germline CDR1 MGHRA, CDR2 YSYEKL. CDR3 coding DNA: TGCGCCAGCAGCCAAGATGGAACCGGGGTGCAGTACTTC. Translating it yields CASSQDGTGVQYF.

The rearrangement uses TRBV5-4 and TRBJ2-4; perhaps D is TRBD1 or TRBD2 (5 bases each). V gave up 0 bases and J gave up 13 bases, with 23 bases separating them. This CDR3 is 16 amino acids long. Germline lookup yields CDR1 SGHNT and CDR2 YYREEE (reference sequence). CDR3 DNA sequence: TGTGCCAGCAGCTTGGAGGCAGGGCGGGCCTACAATGAGCAGTACTTC. Its protein product is CASSLEAGRAYNEQYF. Looking up the rest from reference TRBV5-4 and TRBJ2-4 gives the full variable domain: ETGVTQSPTHLIKTRGQQVTLRCSSQSGHNTVSWYQQALGQGPQFIFQYYREEENGRGNFPPRFSGLQFPNYSSELNVNALELDDSALYLCASSLEAGRAYNEQYFGAGTRLSVL.

This chain connects TRBV20-1 to TRBJ2-5; 8 nucleotides align to TRBD1. CDR1 DFQATT and CDR2 SNEGSKA come from the germline V gene (reference sequence). Losses at the gene ends were 0 bases for V and 2 bases for J; bases not matched to a gene: 8. This CDR3 comprises 16 residues. The CDR3 region has the DNA TGCAGTGCTAGAGATATGACAGGGGTCCGACAAGAGACCCAGTACTTC. It translates to CSARDMTGVRQETQYF.

Concerning this clonotype: A much more abundant neighbour one base away suggests this may be a read error. The V and J genes are TRBV20-1 and TRBJ2-1; TRBD2 aligns across 11 bases. The J call is uncertain, as TRBJ2-7 better fits the DNA end. The CDR3 runs 17 residues. The V gene's germline CDR1 is DFQATT and CDR2 SNEGSKA (reference sequence). The CDR3 nucleotides are TGCAGTGCTAGAGATAGCGGGGGGGCGAGCTCCTACAATGAGCAGTACTTC. Translated, it gives CSARDSGGASSYNEQYF.

This clonotype has just a few counts. The rearrangement joins TRBV4-1 to TRBJ2-1; 8 positions agree with TRBD1. The germline CDR1 and CDR2 sequences are MGHRA and YSYEKL. The CDR3 loop spans 17 amino acids. V was clipped by 0 bases and J by 7 bases; unmatched bases: 11. CDR3 in DNA: TGCGCCAGCAGCCAAGACAGGGGAGGACAGGGAAGGAATGAGCAGTTCTTC. Amino acid sequence: CASSQDRGGQGRNEQFF.

This clonotype was counted at least ten times. The chain recombines TRBV9 with TRBJ2-7, with a weak D call TRBD1 (5 bases). Germline V gene data show CDR1 as SGDLS and CDR2 as YYNGEE. The CDR3 is 13 amino acids. The germline V and J ends were trimmed by 0 bases and 3 bases, with 7 bases remaining between them. The CDR3 region has the DNA TGTGCCAGCAGCGTAGGCGACAGCTACGAGCAGTACTTC. It specifies CASSVGDSYEQYF.

This clonotype was counted a single time. The chain is built from TRBV9 and TRBJ2-1, with 11 bases fitting TRBD2. The germline V gene has CDR1 SGDLS and CDR2 YYNGEE. Losses at the gene ends were 3 bases for V and 2 bases for J; bases not matched to a gene: 10. The CDR3 covers 18 residues. CDR3 DNA sequence: TGTGCCAGCAGCGATTCCCGACTAGCGGGGAGACCCTACAATGAGCAGTTCTTC. It codes for CASSDSRLAGRPYNEQFF.

V usage is TRBV5-1 and J usage is TRBJ2-3; TRBD1 might be the D (6 bases). CDR3 size: 16 residues. The germline V and J ends were trimmed by 0 bases and 6 bases, with 17 bases remaining between them. In germline, CDR1 is SGHRS, CDR2 YFSETQ. The CDR3 protein is CASSLDIQGEGDTQYF. The CDR3 nucleotides are TGCGCCAGCAGCTTGGATATACAGGGAGAAGGGGATACGCAGTATTTT.

The genes are TRBV28 and TRBJ2-1; 10 bases agree with TRBD2. TRBJ2-7 matches the DNA end more closely, so the J call is doubtful. This CDR3 has 15 residues. The germline gives CDR1 MDHEN, CDR2 SYDVKM. This chain's CDR3 is CASSRGLADYNEQYF. For the CDR3, the DNA is TGTGCCAGCAGCCGCGGACTAGCGGATTACAATGAGCAGTACTTC.

J is TRBJ2-2 and V is TRBV11-3; TRBD1 matches at 8 bases. The V segment lost 5 bases and the J segment 10 bases; nucleotides outside the gene matches: 12. There are 15 residues in the CDR3. The germline gives CDR1 SGHNT, CDR2 YENEEA. The CDR3 DNA is TGTGCCAGCAGCCACCGACAGGGGCCGGGGTCGGAGCTGTTTTTT. Translation: CASSHRQGPGSELFF. The full variable domain, its missing parts supplied by reference TRBV11-3 and TRBJ2-2, is EAGVVQSPRYKIIEKKQPVAFWCNPISGHNTLYWYLQNLGQGPELLIRYENEEAVDDSQLPKDRFSAERLKGVDSTLKIQPAELGDSAVYLCASSHRQGPGSELFFGEGSRLTVL.

The chain has TRBV4-2 and TRBJ1-4, with TRBD1 matching 7 bases. V gave up 1 base and J gave up 7 bases; unmatched junction bases: 3. This CDR3 contains 14 residues. CDR1 and CDR2 from the germline V gene are LGHNA and YNFKEQ. The DNA of the CDR3 is TGTGCCAGCAGCCAAGCACAGGGGTCTGAAAAACTGTTTTTT. This gives the protein CASSQAQGSEKLFF.

This clonotype was counted a single time. This sequence joins TRBV30 and TRBJ1-1, with 9 positions matching TRBD1. The germline V gene encodes CDR1 GTSNPN and CDR2 SVGIG (reference sequence). The CDR3 runs 15 residues. With 3 bases clipped from V and 1 base from J, the junction kept 6 bases outside the gene matches. Here the CDR3 reads CAWRRDRVANTEAFF. The CDR3 coding sequence is TGTGCCTGGAGGAGGGACAGGGTGGCGAACACTGAAGCTTTCTTT.

With regard to this clonotype: Germline and junction disagree at one end, which may indicate a read error. The rearrangement joins TRBV5-1 to TRBJ1-1; TRBD1 matches at 7 bases. Germline V gene lookup returns CDR1 SGHRS and CDR2 YFSETQ. The CDR3 covers 14 residues. The DNA of the CDR3 is TGCGCCAGCACCTTGGGACAGAGGAACACTGAAGCTTTCTTT. It codes for CASTLGQRNTEAFF.

This clonotype was seen only once. One base away lies a much larger clone, so this may be a sequencing read error. The chain links TRBV6-2 or TRBV6-3 to TRBJ2-1; the match to TRBD2 covers 14 bases. Germline loops: CDR1 MNHEY, CDR2 SVGEGT. This CDR3 is built from 18 residues. Here the CDR3 reads CAGSPGTSGSFYYNEQFF. In DNA, the CDR3 is TGTGCCGGCAGTCCAGGGACTAGCGGGAGCTTTTACTACAATGAGCAGTTCTTC.